Below, 24 T cell receptor beta chains from the same sample are listed, as sequenced in a study of blood T cell repertoires in COVID-19. Libraries were prepared by immunoSEQ multiplex PCR; TCRdb keeps only in-frame clonotypes and omits some of them. The sample has some 58,000 clones; roughly 77% are singletons. Sequencing input: peripheral blood. These receptor sequences come from a man aged 55 to 69 with COVID-19, enrolled during active disease.

The chain has TRBV7-2 and TRBJ2-1; 10 nucleotides align to TRBD2. Germline V CDR1 and CDR2: SGHTA, FQGNSA. This CDR3 is 14 amino acids long. V shed 0 bases, J shed 15 bases, and the junction held 8 bases outside the gene matches. CDR3 in amino acids: CASSLALLGLALFF. The CDR3 DNA sequence: TGTGCCAGCAGCTTAGCGCTTTTGGGACTAGCGCTGTTCTTC.

The chain has TRBV29-1 and TRBJ1-4; D uncertain. The CDR3 consists of 12 residues. The V end was cut by 4 bases, the J end by 10 bases, with 13 bases between. Germline V CDR1 and CDR2: SQVTM, ANQGSEA. CDR3 protein: CSVAGFVGKLFF. The CDR3 DNA is TGCAGCGTTGCCGGGTTCGTAGGAAAACTGTTTTTT.

The chain links TRBV7-9 to TRBJ2-1; D gene unclear. CDR3 length: 12 residues. Between the trimmed V and J ends, which lost 1 base and 9 bases, there was a span of 7 bases. Germline V lookup: CDR1 SEHNR, CDR2 FQNEAQ (reference sequence). The CDR3: CASSLVRSEQFF. CDR3 coding DNA: TGTGCCAGCAGCTTAGTACGGAGTGAGCAGTTCTTC.

V usage is TRBV5-1 and J usage is TRBJ2-1, with TRBD1 identical over 7 bases. The CDR3 spans 14 residues. The germline V gene encodes CDR1 SGHRS and CDR2 YFSETQ. Trimming took 3 bases from V and 5 from J; bases not matched to a gene: 5. The CDR3 is CASSWATGNNEQFF. In DNA form, the CDR3 reads TGCGCCAGCAGCTGGGCGACAGGGAACAATGAGCAGTTCTTC.

The chain is built from TRBV7-2 and TRBJ2-1, with 9 bases lining up with TRBD2. With 5 bases clipped from V and 0 bases from J, the junction kept 2 bases outside the gene matches. There are 15 residues in the CDR3. CDR1 is SGHTA and CDR2 is FQGNSA in the germline V gene. The CDR3 nucleotides read TGTGCCAGCAGCCAGACTAGCGGCTCCTACAATGAGCAGTTCTTC. This encodes CASSQTSGSYNEQFF.

The rearrangement uses TRBV19 and TRBJ1-2; the D is unclear. The germline CDR1 and CDR2 sequences are LNHDA and SQIVND (reference sequence). This CDR3 spans 15 amino acids. Trimming left V 6 bases short and J 7 bases short, with 21 bases between. CDR3 sequence (DNA): TGTGCCAGTAGAGGTGGAAACCGGGTGAGTTCTGGCTACACCTTC. Its protein is CASRGGNRVSSGYTF. Using reference TRBV19 and TRBJ1-2 for the parts outside the CDR3, the full variable domain is DGGITQSPKYLFRKEGQNVTLSCEQNLNHDAMYWYRQDPGQGLRLIYYSQIVNDFQKGDIAEGYSVSREKKESFPLTVTSAQKNPTAFYLCASRGGNRVSSGYTFGSGTRLTVV.

The chain has TRBV19 and TRBJ1-4, with D hard to call. The CDR3 runs to 11 residues. The V end lost 6 bases, the J end lost 10 bases, and 9 bases lay between the germline ends. Germline V gene sequence: CDR1 LNHDA, CDR2 SQIVND (reference sequence). The CDR3 nucleotides are TGTGCCAGTAGCGAGAATAGAAAACTGTTTTTT. The encoded protein is CASSENRKLFF. Combining the CDR3 with reference TRBV19 and TRBJ1-4 gives the whole variable domain DGGITQSPKYLFRKEGQNVTLSCEQNLNHDAMYWYRQDPGQGLRLIYYSQIVNDFQKGDIAEGYSVSREKKESFPLTVTSAQKNPTAFYLCASSENRKLFFGSGTQLSVL.

V is TRBV18 and J is TRBJ2-3; 12 bases are shared with TRBD1. The CDR3 consists of 15 residues. Germline V CDR1 and CDR2: KGHSH, LQKENI. Trimming removed 6 bases from V and 4 bases from J; junction bases left unmatched: 5. For the CDR3, the DNA is TGTGCCAGCTCCGCGGGACAGGGGGCAGCAGATACGCAGTATTTT. It codes for CASSAGQGAADTQYF.

This chain joins TRBV27 and TRBJ2-7, with D possibly being TRBD2 (7 bases). Germline values: CDR1 MNHEY, CDR2 SMNVEV (reference sequence). The CDR3 extends over 15 amino acids. V was pared by 4 bases and J by 3 bases, with 16 bases between. The CDR3 nucleotides read TGTGCCAGCAGTTCAATACGGGGGGCGGACTACGAGCAGTACTTC. This codes for CASSSIRGADYEQYF.

The V call is TRBV7-9, the J call TRBJ2-3; maybe TRBD1 (6 bases). The CDR3 contains 14 residues. With 5 bases removed from V and 5 bases from J, the gap between germline ends came to 14 bases. Germline V gene lookup returns CDR1 SEHNR and CDR2 FQNEAQ (reference sequence). In DNA, the CDR3 is TGTGCCAGCAGCCCAGGGGCGTGGGTAGATACGCAGTATTTT. Protein sequence: CASSPGAWVDTQYF. Looking up the rest from reference TRBV7-9 and TRBJ2-3 gives the full variable domain: DTGVSQNPRHKITKRGQNVTFRCDPISEHNRLYWYRQTLGQGPEFLTYFQNEAQLEKSRLLSDRFSAERPKGSFSTLEIQRTEQGDSAMYLCASSPGAWVDTQYFGPGTRLTVL.

CDR3 coding DNA: TGTGCCAGCAGTTACTCTCCGGGACTAGCGAGAGAGACCCAGTACTTC. The encoded protein is CASSYSPGLARETQYF. The chain has TRBV6-5 and TRBJ2-5, with 10 bases that match TRBD2. CDR1 and CDR2 (germline): MNHEY, SVGAGI. V lost 0 bases, J lost 4 bases, and 5 bases stayed unmatched. The CDR3 sequence is 16 residues long.

This chain links TRBV6-4 with TRBJ2-2; 10 nucleotides line up with TRBD2. The CDR3 contains 15 residues. V was pared by 6 bases and J by 1 base, with 2 bases of the junction left unmatched. Germline CDR1 is MRHNA and CDR2 is SNTAGT. CDR3 DNA: TGTGCCAGCAGCCCTAGCGGGGGGAACACCGGGGAGCTGTTTTTT. Protein: CASSPSGGNTGELFF.

The V and J genes are TRBV6-2 or TRBV6-3 and TRBJ2-5; 7 bases match TRBD2. J gave up 0 bases and V 2 bases, and 3 bases lay outside the gene matches. From germline, CDR1 is MNHEY and CDR2 SVGEGT. The length of the CDR3 is 15 residues. CDR3 DNA: TGTGCCAGCAGTTACCCGAGCGGGAACCAAGAGACCCAGTACTTC. Its protein is CASSYPSGNQETQYF.

The J gene is TRBJ2-7, the V gene TRBV27; 8 bases line up with TRBD2. The germline CDR1 and CDR2 sequences are MNHEY and SMNVEV (reference sequence). J gave up 1 base and V 2 bases, and 1 base lay outside the gene matches. The CDR3 sequence is 14 residues long. Here the CDR3 reads CASSLTSGSYEQYF. CDR3 DNA sequence: TGTGCCAGCAGTTTAACTAGCGGATCCTACGAGCAGTACTTC.

J is TRBJ2-2 and V is TRBV27; the D is unclear. Trimming left V 5 bases short and J 6 bases short, with 13 bases between. Per the germline V gene, CDR1 is MNHEY and CDR2 is SMNVEV (reference sequence). This CDR3 has 14 amino acids. The CDR3 sequence: CASSRNSAAGELFF. The CDR3 bases are TGTGCCAGCAGTAGGAACTCGGCGGCCGGGGAGCTGTTTTTT.

CDR3 amino acids: CASSYSTGSNSPLHF. In DNA form, the CDR3 reads TGTGCCAGCAGTTACTCGACGGGGTCTAATTCACCCCTCCACTTT. The gene calls are TRBV6-5 and TRBJ1-6; D uncertain. There are 15 residues in the CDR3. Germline CDR1 and CDR2: MNHEY and SVGAGI. Trimming took off 0 bases at V and 6 bases at J, with 9 bases between the two ends.

This clone is a singleton in its sample. The chain links TRBV10-3 to TRBJ1-5, with D perhaps matching TRBD1 (6 bases). Germline V gives CDR1 ENHRY, CDR2 SYGVKD. The CDR3 loop spans 16 amino acids. Trimming left V 3 bases short and J 6 bases short, with 18 bases between. The CDR3 spells CAISEPRAGVSQPQHF. The CDR3 DNA sequence: TGTGCCATCAGTGAACCTAGGGCAGGGGTCTCTCAGCCCCAGCATTTT.

The V call is TRBV5-6, the J call TRBJ2-5, with D possibly being TRBD1 (6 bases). Germline values: CDR1 SGHDT, CDR2 YYEEEE. The V end was cut by 4 bases, the J end by 5 bases, with 15 bases between. CDR3 length: 14 amino acids. This CDR3 is CASSTTGQGETQYF. The CDR3 region has the DNA TGTGCCAGCAGCACTACAGGGCAGGGGGAGACCCAGTACTTC.

This clone was counted a single time. This chain uses TRBV5-4 with TRBJ2-5; weak D call: TRBD2 (5 bases). The germline V and J ends were trimmed by 0 bases and 0 bases, with 6 bases remaining between them. Per germline, CDR1 SGHNT and CDR2 YYREEE (reference sequence). This CDR3 has 14 amino acids. The CDR3 DNA is TGTGCCAGCAGCTTGGTGGACTACCAAGAGACCCAGTACTTC. Amino acids: CASSLVDYQETQYF.

This clone was seen only a few times. V usage is TRBV6-2 or TRBV6-3 and J usage is TRBJ2-1, with a tentative D call TRBD2 (5 bases). Deletions cut 0 bases from V and 9 bases from J, with 9 bases between. The V gene's germline CDR1 is MNHEY and CDR2 SVGEGT. CDR3 length: 13 residues. In DNA form, the CDR3 reads TGTGCCAGCAGTTACTCCCCCGCGGGTGAGCAGTTCTTC. Encoded protein: CASSYSPAGEQFF.

This clone has a handful of counts. The chain is built from TRBV6-6 and TRBJ1-1; D is undetermined. CDR3 length equals 12 residues. The V end was cut by 6 bases, the J end by 5 bases, with 10 bases between. In germline, CDR1 is MNHNY, CDR2 SVGAGI (reference sequence). The CDR3 here is CASSSARTEAFF. The CDR3, as DNA: TGTGCCAGCAGCTCCGCTCGGACTGAAGCTTTCTTT.

The chain is built from TRBV6-2 or TRBV6-3 and TRBJ2-1; 9 nucleotides line up with TRBD2. Trimming took 5 bases from V and 4 from J; bases not matched to a gene: 6. This CDR3 has 15 residues. Germline CDR1 is MNHEY and CDR2 is SVGEGT. The CDR3 loop reads CASSISGGLYNEQFF. As DNA, the CDR3 is TGTGCCAGCAGTATAAGCGGGGGGCTTTACAATGAGCAGTTCTTC.

The sample holds one count of this clone. CDR3 DNA: TGCGCCAGCAGCCCGGGGGGGACGGACCGCGCCGGGCAGTACTTC. Encoded protein: CASSPGGTDRAGQYF. The chain joins TRBV4-3 to TRBJ2-7; TRBD2 matches at 8 bases. The CDR3 covers 15 residues. V dropped 4 bases and J dropped 9; count of bases not matched to a gene: 14. Per germline, CDR1 LGHNA and CDR2 YSLEER.

This clone was counted only a few times. The chain recombines TRBV19 with TRBJ1-2, with a tentative D call TRBD1 (5 bases). The CDR3 sequence is 14 residues long. V lost 6 bases and J lost 4, with 15 bases in between. The V gene's germline CDR1 is LNHDA and CDR2 SQIVND (reference sequence). The chain's CDR3 is CASSSGGAFYGYTF. CDR3 in DNA: TGTGCCAGTAGCTCGGGTGGGGCTTTCTATGGCTACACCTTC.